A single sample is the source of the 9 T cell receptor beta chains below, sequenced in a study of monozygotic twins with inflammatory bowel disease. TCRdb reprocessed the 5' RACE reads, with one entry per CDR3 protein and no DNA. In total, the table holds roughly 90,000 distinct CDR3 sequences. The sample consisted of blood. The receptors come from a human donor with ulcerative colitis or Crohn's disease, or a healthy co-twin of an affected twin (not recorded which).

The V and J genes are TRBV5-1 and TRBJ2-1. The germline CDR1 and CDR2 sequences are SGHRS and YFSETQ. This CDR3 is 12 amino acids long. The CDR3: CASMSRNNEQFF.

V gene TRBV18 combines with J gene TRBJ2-7; TCRdb reports TRBD1, a call that lacks DNA to check it against. The CDR3 covers 16 residues. Germline CDR1 is KGHSH and CDR2 is LQKENI. CDR3 in amino acids: CASSPPGGITAYEQYF.

The genes are TRBV4-2 and TRBJ1-5. The CDR3 totals 15 residues. The V gene's germline CDR1 is LGHNA and CDR2 YNFKEQ. CDR3 region: CASSQEMERNQPQHF.

V usage is TRBV11-2 and J usage is TRBJ1-6; checking the TCRdb D call of TRBD1 is not possible without DNA. The CDR3 length is 14 residues. Germline CDR1 is SGHAT and CDR2 is FQNNGV. The CDR3 here is CASSLEGGRSPLHF.

The chain is built from TRBV20-1 and TRBJ1-5; with no DNA, the TCRdb D assignment of TRBD1 cannot be verified. The CDR3 contains 14 residues. In germline, CDR1 is DFQATT, CDR2 SNEGSKA (reference sequence). The CDR3 is CSARGDRDYQPQHF.

J is TRBJ1-6 and V is TRBV5-1. CDR3 length: 15 residues. Germline V lookup: CDR1 SGHRS, CDR2 YFSETQ. The CDR3 sequence is CASSLGTVTSEPLHF.

V usage is TRBV11-2 and J usage is TRBJ1-6; TCRdb's D call of TRBD1 is untestable without DNA. Germline CDR1 SGHAT, CDR2 FQNNGV. The CDR3 is 13 residues long. CDR3 sequence: CASSFPENSPLHF.

This chain links TRBV5-1 with TRBJ2-5; TCRdb returns TRBD1, unconfirmable since there is no DNA. The germline gives CDR1 SGHRS, CDR2 YFSETQ. The CDR3 has 15 amino acids. The CDR3 spells CASSLPGPGGETQYF.

The chain joins TRBV5-1 to TRBJ2-1; without DNA, the TCRdb call of TRBD1 cannot be checked. This CDR3 spans 16 amino acids. The germline V gene encodes CDR1 SGHRS and CDR2 YFSETQ. The CDR3 region is CASSPAPTGQAGEQFF. Together with reference TRBV5-1 and TRBJ2-1, the CDR3 gives the full variable domain: KAGVTQTPRYLIKTRGQQVTLSCSPISGHRSVSWYQQTPGQGLQFLFEYFSETQRNKGNFPGRFSGRQFSNSRSEMNVSTLELGDSALYLCASSPAPTGQAGEQFFGPGTRLTVL.